This T cell receptor beta chain was obtained from a study of cytomegalovirus exposure and HLA in healthy donors (dated by TCRdb to 2016 to 2017). As for the study more broadly: According to an earlier analysis of 550 to 750 of the donors, roughly 180 million T cells yielded 117 million unique TCR beta sequences and roughly 280 Gb of sequence data. An early release that covered about 600 HLA-typed donors contained approximately 320 gigabases of sequencing data and tens of millions of unique TCR sequences. Among the roughly 370 genotyped donors, about 85% belonged to the genetic ancestry cluster associated with self-reported Caucasian donors. The study aimed to test whether cataloging public T cell receptors could reveal signatures of past pathogen exposure. Using immunosequencing, the study profiled T cell repertoires from fewer than 850 subjects and related those repertoires to cytomegalovirus serostatus. In addition to the first cohort of approximately 670 subjects, a separate validation cohort of approximately 120 different subjects was used. To predict cytomegalovirus infection status, the study combined high-throughput TCR immunosequencing, statistical association of individual TCRs with disease status, and machine learning. To study patterns of TCR occurrence, a later analysis re-analyzed previously published TCR beta repertoires from 700 or so donors and added high-resolution HLA genotyping. Rather than using new phenotypic data, the later analysis identified candidate immune exposures from TCR beta sequences and from how often those sequences occurred across donors. An earlier analysis of around 580 of the donors used high-throughput TCR beta sequencing to judge whether each TCR beta V gene segment behaved as functional or pseudogenic. Donor age, sex, ethnicity and CMV serostatus were compiled together with the repertoire data. Genome-wide SNP genotypes for about 65% of the 666 donors were used in a later genetic analysis, which treated that subset as a discovery cohort. All discovery cohort repertoires had been generated on a single sequencing platform. HLA typing covered class I and class II loci at four-digit resolution. Typing coverage varied by locus: roughly 620-640 donors for A, B, C, DRB1 and DQB1; more than 500 for DQA1; nearly 610 for DPA1; 450 to 480 for DPB1. Roughly five DR-DQ haplotypes were handled as single units for association and clustering because linkage in the cohort was strong. Among 300 to 500 genotyped donors of the cohort, an average of roughly 230,000 unique TCR beta nucleotide sequences was sequenced per donor, of which 15% to 20% were non-productive. The investigation overall reported the following: In a later analysis, HLA-associated TCR beta chains were found to be more clonally expanded and to have lower generation probabilities than equally common non-associated chains. Linkage disequilibrium might explain the correlated functional status among segregating V segments, but an unknown experimental factor could not be ruled out. An association between a missense DCLRE1C variant and V-gene and J-gene trimming of TCR beta chains was found in a later genetic analysis and replicated in an independent cohort. According to the authors, the approach could potentially be generalized to other disease states and immunological phenotypes. In a later analysis, TCR association rates were found to vary across HLA loci, with the most associated TCRs seen for DRB1 alleles and the fewest for HLA-C alleles. The classifier was reported to diagnose cytomegalovirus status with high specificity and sensitivity in both the original and validation cohorts. The study listed 150 to 200 TCR beta chains as associated with cytomegalovirus. A further reported finding was that TCR beta sequences accurately predicted the HLA-A and HLA-B alleles for most subjects in the first cohort. In an earlier analysis of about 540 of the donors, most TCR beta V segments were observed in productive rearrangements about 90% or about 30% of the time, broadly matching IMGT annotations. Some IMGT-functional V segments, including TRBV6-2 and TRBV6-3, could not be told apart with the 87-base-pair reads, so those segments were excluded. According to a later analysis, most CMV-associated TCR beta chains appeared to be HLA-restricted, and the HLA associations seemed to be driven largely by CMV exposure. Presence/absence analyses assumed roughly uniform sequencing depth across donors, an assumption that may not hold. Most TCR sequences were observed very rarely across donors, whereas some public TCRs were present in many individuals. Because some donors lacked HLA typing at each locus, the association tests relied only on the typed subset. A cluster of highly shared sequence variants was judged likely to be a technical artifact of the sequencing pipeline. Three of the identified cytomegalovirus-associated TCR beta chains were confirmed in vitro to be specific for cytomegalovirus antigens. The cohort was sequenced for TCR beta chains only, and without alpha or paired-chain data the features that could be detected were limited. When HLA alleles, especially DR and DQ, strongly co-occurred, TCR associations were difficult to assign to individual alleles. In a later analysis, about 16,000 TCR beta sequences were associated with specific HLA alleles at a false discovery rate of 0.05. Roughly 15 rarely observed V segments, including chromosome 9 orphons, were excluded from the earlier analysis of a few hundred of the donors because counts were too low. In a later genetic analysis, fewer N-insertions in productive TCRs were reported among donors in an Asian-associated ancestry cluster than the roughly 700-donor mean. According to a later analysis, parvovirus B19, influenza, CMV and Epstein-Barr virus appeared linked to several top co-occurrence clusters. Immune exposure information for the cohort was limited to CMV serostatus.

The CDR3 holds 15 amino acids from the cysteine to the phenylalanine. Of all the DNA, just the CDR3 is kept, 45 bases in frame from base 1. V is pruned by 6 bases and J by 6 bases, leaving 8 bases of the junction without a gene match. CDR1 and CDR2 (MNHNY, SVGAGI) derive from the germline V gene (reference sequence). In total, over 600 healthy bone marrow donors made up the cohort. All cohort members were sampled while nominally healthy, although unrecorded immune exposures were likely present. The donor tested CMV seropositive and was one of the 289 seropositive cohort members. Each donor provided a peripheral blood sample, and peripheral blood mononuclear cells were used for TCR beta sequencing. Genomic DNA extraction from the blood cell samples was performed with the Qiagen DNeasy Blood Extraction Kit. This clone was recorded once. This clone's antigen is unknown. No quality values exist for individual bases; no much larger clone is one base distant.

Receptors were amplified or captured by the immunoSEQ multiplex PCR assay. The multiplex PCR relied on a mix of 60 forward primers for TCR Vbeta segments and 13 reverse primers for TCR Jbeta segments. Amplification of the CDR3 region of rearranged TCR beta genes was performed with a multiplex PCR assay on genomic DNA. The amplified TCR beta libraries were sequenced on the Illumina HiSeq System as 87-base-pair reads. As for the authors' bioinformatics: A later analysis tallied around 82 million unique TCR beta chains across the 660 or so repertoires, and about 10 million of those chains were shared by two or more donors. Raw reads were error-corrected and collapsed into unique sequences with a nearest-neighbor algorithm that merged closely related sequences to remove PCR and sequencing errors. CDR3 sequences were aligned to IMGT reference sequences to assign V, D and J gene segments. For a sequence to be retained, a match of at least six nucleotides to both a V gene segment and a J gene segment was required. A rearrangement was called productive if the CDR3 had no stop codons and remained in frame with V and J, and every other rearrangement was called non-productive. Following IMGT convention, CDR3 was defined as the stretch from the second conserved V-encoded cysteine to the conserved J-encoded phenylalanine. The earlier analysis of a few hundred of the donors excluded any sequence lacking an unambiguous match to a single V gene segment. An earlier analysis of a few hundred of the donors classified V segments as functional when productive rearrangements were above 56.7% and as segregating when the standard deviation between donors was above 5%. A statistical classification framework was built for diagnosing cytomegalovirus status from the catalog of TCR beta chain sequences. V and J gene assignment, in a later analysis, came from comparing TCR nucleotide sequences with IMGT/GENE-DB human TR gene sequences. The TCRdist pipeline was used in a later analysis to assign CDR3 sequences and most-parsimonious VDJ recombination scenarios. In a later analysis, every TCR beta chain was defined by the combination of its CDR3 amino acid sequence and its V-gene family, and reads without a unique V-gene family were dropped. A later analysis removed over 500 highly shared, low-generation-probability nucleotide sequences to deal with suspected cross-contamination and a sequencing artifact. For each public chain, a later analysis derived a clonal expansion index from normalized ranks of inferred template counts within each repertoire. Generation probabilities in a later analysis came from a VDJ recombination model fitted to out-of-frame rearrangements, and those results were checked against IGoR. Hypergeometric tests were used in a later analysis to score TCR-TCR, TCR-HLA and TCR-CMV co-occurrence, with a repertoire-size bias correction applied to the TCR pairs. A later analysis estimated false discovery rates by permuting HLA or CMV assignments 20 times. In a later analysis, co-occurring TCRs were grouped using DBSCAN, and TCRdist sequence similarity was added for clustering within HLA-allele-positive subsets. Repertoires with fewer than 30,000 or more than 120,000 public chains were left out of co-occurrence clustering, as were five repertoires with anomalous nucleotide sharing. TCRdb retrieved this table from immuneACCESS and kept in-frame rearrangements only. Not all clones are present; in checked studies, unresolved V genes account for under half, and no reason is known for the remainder. V and J calls plus clone size are reproduced from that table; the DNA served to infer D and trimming. The sample table contains about 110,000 clones; only one count was recorded for just over 75% of them. Jointly, the top ten make up over 8% of the sample.

This sequence was found in a man in his forties or fifties in good health and CMV-seropositive. This receptor chain uses TRBV6-6 and TRBJ2-1; 10 middle bases align to TRBD2. Sequenced input: PBMCs. The CDR3 protein sequence reads: CASSDWASGGNEQFF. The DNA sequence is TGTGCCAGCAGCGACTGGGCTAGCGGGGGCAATGAGCAGTTCTTC.